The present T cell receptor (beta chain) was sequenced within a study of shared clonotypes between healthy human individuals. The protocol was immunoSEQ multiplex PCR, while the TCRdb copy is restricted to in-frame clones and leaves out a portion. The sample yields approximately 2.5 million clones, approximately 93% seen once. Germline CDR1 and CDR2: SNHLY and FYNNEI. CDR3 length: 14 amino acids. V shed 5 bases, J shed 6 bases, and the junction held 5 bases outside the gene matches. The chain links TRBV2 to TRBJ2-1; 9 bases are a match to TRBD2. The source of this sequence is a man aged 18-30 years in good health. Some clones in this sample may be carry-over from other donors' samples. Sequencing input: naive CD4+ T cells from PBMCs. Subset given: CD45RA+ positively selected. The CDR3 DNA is TGTGCCAGCAGTCCGGGACTAGCCGTCAATGAGCAGTTCTTC. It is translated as CASSPGLAVNEQFF.